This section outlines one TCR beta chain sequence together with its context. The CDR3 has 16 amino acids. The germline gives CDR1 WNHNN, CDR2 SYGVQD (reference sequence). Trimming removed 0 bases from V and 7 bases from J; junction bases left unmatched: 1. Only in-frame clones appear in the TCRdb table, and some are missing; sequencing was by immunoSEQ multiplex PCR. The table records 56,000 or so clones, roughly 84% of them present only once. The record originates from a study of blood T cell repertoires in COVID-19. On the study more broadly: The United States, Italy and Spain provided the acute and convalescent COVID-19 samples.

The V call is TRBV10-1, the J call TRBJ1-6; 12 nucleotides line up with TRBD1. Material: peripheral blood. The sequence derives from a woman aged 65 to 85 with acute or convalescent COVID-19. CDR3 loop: CASSESGTGGNSPLHF. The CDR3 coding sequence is TGCGCCAGCAGTGAGTCGGGGACAGGGGGCAATTCACCCCTCCACTTT.